The rows below give T cell receptor beta chains drawn from one sample of a study of cytomegalovirus exposure and HLA in healthy donors. The method was immunoSEQ multiplex PCR; TCRdb's version includes in-frame clones alone and lacks a portion of them. Of approximately 150,000 clones detected, 70% appear once; the ten largest clones hold 4.7%. Sequenced: PBMCs. All receptors come from a man between 18 and 29 years old in good health and CMV-seropositive. Both conserved end residues are part of each CDR3. The D gene is left open where the match is weak. Rows may omit the clone size; those that give it use once, few, many or a size class.

V gene	J gene	CDR3 length	clone size	D gene	CDR3 protein	CDR3 DNA
TRBV6-6	TRBJ2-1	15	NA	NA	CASSYEASSYNEQFF	TGTGCCAGCAGTTACGAGGCGAGCTCCTACAATGAGCAGTTCTTC
TRBV4-1	TRBJ2-6	18	NA	TRBD1	CASSQGRQGATGANVLTF	TGCGCCAGCAGCCAGGGTCGACAGGGGGCGACTGGGGCCAACGTCCTGACTTTC
TRBV7-9	TRBJ2-3	16	NA	TRBD1	CASSSGTGGSTDTQYF	TGTGCCAGCAGCTCCGGGACAGGGGGCTCCACAGATACGCAGTATTTT
TRBV30	TRBJ2-1	15	NA	TRBD2	CAWSAASGGVSEQFF	TGTGCCTGGAGTGCAGCTAGCGGGGGGGTCAGTGAGCAGTTCTTC
TRBV28	TRBJ2-1	14	few	NA	CASLTGGVYNEQFF	TGTGCCAGCCTTACAGGGGGGGTCTACAATGAGCAGTTCTTC
TRBV19	TRBJ1-4	13	few	NA	CASSTGADEKLFF	TGTGCCAGTAGTACAGGGGCGGATGAAAAACTGTTTTTT
TRBV5-1	TRBJ2-4	19	NA	TRBD2	CASSPFSSGGALAKNIQYF	TGCGCCAGCAGTCCCTTTTCTAGCGGGGGTGCGCTAGCCAAAAACATTCAGTACTTC
TRBV9	TRBJ1-2	14	NA	TRBD1	CASSVTGTGEPYTF	TGTGCCAGCAGCGTTACCGGGACAGGGGAACCCTACACCTTC
TRBV2	TRBJ2-2	18	once	TRBD2	CASSEETSGGTNTGELFF	TGTGCCAGCAGTGAGGAGACTAGCGGGGGAACGAACACCGGGGAGCTGTTTTTT
TRBV6-5	TRBJ2-3	13	once	NA	CASSYLSGDTQYF	TGTGCCAGCAGTTACTTGAGCGGAGATACGCAGTATTTT
TRBV12-5	TRBJ1-1	14	NA	NA	CASGPQGVNTEAFF	TGTGCTAGTGGCCCACAGGGTGTAAACACTGAAGCTTTCTTT
TRBV7-2	TRBJ2-1	19	NA	TRBD2	CASSHLGRTSGTSYNEQFF	TGTGCCAGCAGTCATCTAGGGCGCACTAGCGGGACCTCCTACAATGAGCAGTTCTTC
TRBV9	TRBJ1-5	14	NA	NA	CASSAGRGNQPQHF	TGTGCCAGCAGCGCTGGTAGGGGAAATCAGCCCCAGCATTTT
TRBV7-2	TRBJ1-5	15	NA	NA	CASSRDYYSNQPQHF	TGTGCCAGCAGCCGCGATTACTATAGCAATCAGCCCCAGCATTTT
TRBV4-1	TRBJ1-1	14	few	NA	CASSRDTGGTEAFF	TGCGCCAGCAGCCGCGACACCGGAGGCACTGAAGCTTTCTTT
TRBV11-2	TRBJ1-4	13	NA	NA	CASSTGTNEKLFF	TGTGCCAGCAGCACAGGGACGAATGAAAAACTGTTTTTT
TRBV9	TRBJ2-3	14	NA	NA	CASSVEGGAASQYF	TGTGCCAGCAGCGTAGAGGGTGGGGCAGCCTCGCAGTATTTT
TRBV4-2	TRBJ2-5	16	few	TRBD2	CASSQPTSGGAQTQYF	TGTGCCAGCAGCCAACCGACTAGCGGGGGGGCACAGACCCAGTACTTC
TRBV5-1	TRBJ1-2	13	NA	TRBD1	CASSPGQEYGYTF	TGCGCCAGCAGCCCGGGACAGGAGTATGGCTACACCTTC
TRBV5-1	TRBJ2-1	15	NA	NA	CASSFGEGAYNEQFF	TGCGCCAGCAGCTTCGGGGAGGGGGCCTACAATGAGCAGTTCTTC
TRBV29-1	TRBJ1-1	12	few	NA	CSVATGGTEAFF	TGCAGCGTTGCCACGGGGGGCACTGAAGCTTTCTTT
TRBV5-1	TRBJ2-2	18	NA	TRBD1	CASSPTPDRGRHTGELFF	TGCGCCAGCAGCCCGACACCGGACAGGGGGCGTCACACCGGGGAGCTGTTTTTT
TRBV9	TRBJ1-2	13	few	NA	CASSVQSNYGYTF	TGTGCCAGCAGCGTACAGTCTAACTATGGCTACACCTTC
TRBV2	TRBJ1-1	15	NA	NA	CASTFQEVGDTEAFF	TGTGCCAGTACTTTTCAGGAGGTCGGGGACACTGAAGCTTTCTTT
TRBV10-2	TRBJ2-1	16	NA	TRBD2	CASSGHGLAGDNEQFF	TGCGCCAGCAGTGGACATGGACTAGCGGGGGACAATGAGCAGTTCTTC
TRBV7-2	TRBJ2-3	13	NA	NA	CASSPRQSYTQYF	TGTGCCAGCAGCCCTCGACAGTCCTATACGCAGTATTTT
TRBV28	TRBJ2-2	13	NA	NA	CASSSSASRELFF	TGTGCCAGCAGTTCCTCGGCTAGTCGGGAGCTGTTTTTT
TRBV5-4	TRBJ1-1	15	NA	TRBD1	CASSSTQGAHTEAFF	TGTGCCAGCAGTTCGACACAGGGGGCGCACACTGAAGCTTTCTTT
TRBV5-6	TRBJ2-3	13	NA	NA	CASSLASTDTQYF	TGTGCCAGCAGCTTGGCATCCACAGATACGCAGTATTTT
TRBV7-9	TRBJ2-3	18	NA	TRBD2	CASSFSTSGSPSTDTQYF	TGTGCCAGCAGCTTCTCGACTAGCGGGAGCCCGTCCACAGATACGCAGTATTTT
TRBV6-1	TRBJ1-1	15	NA	TRBD1	CASREGAGGSFEAFF	TGTGCCAGCAGAGAGGGGGCAGGGGGGAGTTTTGAAGCTTTCTTT
TRBV6-1	TRBJ2-3	13	NA	NA	CASIRWGLNTQYF	TGTGCCAGCATAAGGTGGGGCCTAAATACGCAGTATTTT
TRBV25-1	TRBJ1-2	15	NA	TRBD1	CASSGRDRGRYGYTF	TGTGCCAGCAGTGGGAGAGACAGGGGTCGGTATGGCTACACCTTC
TRBV10-3	TRBJ2-2	15	once	TRBD1	CAISSGQGGTGELFF	TGTGCCATCAGCTCGGGACAGGGCGGCACCGGGGAGCTGTTTTTT
TRBV5-6	TRBJ2-2	16	NA	NA	CASSLQGSANTGELFF	TGTGCCAGCAGCTTGCAGGGGTCCGCGAACACCGGGGAGCTGTTTTTT
TRBV27	TRBJ2-5	14	NA	NA	CASRLTSNQETQYF	TGTGCCAGCAGGCTAACTAGTAACCAAGAGACCCAGTACTTC
TRBV5-4	TRBJ1-2	15	NA	NA	CASSLVGGRAYGYTF	TGTGCCAGCAGCTTGGTCGGGGGGCGGGCCTATGGCTACACCTTC
TRBV5-1	TRBJ2-5	12	NA	NA	CASSQQAETQYF	TGCGCCAGCAGCCAACAAGCGGAGACCCAGTACTTC
TRBV21-1	TRBJ1-1	16	NA	NA	CASSKGRETGDTEAFF	TGTGCCAGCAGCAAAGGGCGAGAGACAGGGGACACTGAAGCTTTCTTT
TRBV29-1	TRBJ2-3	15	NA	NA	CSVEAESEVEDTQYF	TGCAGCGTTGAGGCAGAATCAGAGGTGGAAGATACGCAGTATTTT
TRBV9	TRBJ2-1	16	NA	TRBD2	CASSVDSGGDYNEQFF	TGTGCCAGCAGCGTGGATAGCGGGGGGGACTACAATGAGCAGTTCTTC
TRBV11-2	TRBJ2-2	15	once	TRBD2	CASSAGGSNTGELFF	TGTGCCAGCTCGGCGGGAGGTTCGAACACCGGGGAGCTGTTTTTT
TRBV4-1	TRBJ1-2	15	NA	TRBD1	CASSQDQTGYYGYTF	TGCGCCAGCAGCCAAGATCAGACAGGGTACTATGGCTACACCTTC
TRBV29-1	TRBJ2-3	15	NA	NA	CSVEGGRESTDTQYF	TGCAGCGTTGAGGGGGGGCGGGAGAGTACGGATACGCAGTATTTT
TRBV11-2	TRBJ2-5	17	once	NA	CASSSNPGLAFQETQYF	TGTGCCAGCAGCTCAAACCCGGGACTGGCTTTCCAAGAGACCCAGTACTTC
TRBV19	TRBJ1-5	14	NA	TRBD1	CASSPGRDREPQHF	TGTGCCAGTAGTCCTGGTCGGGACAGGGAACCCCAGCATTTT
TRBV4-1	TRBJ1-4	14	NA	TRBD1	CASSLDRGDEKLFF	TGCGCCAGCAGCCTGGACAGGGGGGATGAAAAACTGTTTTTT
TRBV6-1	TRBJ1-1	13	NA	NA	CASSARGNTEAFF	TGTGCCAGCAGTGCCCGGGGGAACACTGAAGCTTTCTTT
TRBV15	TRBJ1-5	15	few	NA	CATSREVGVHQPQHF	TGTGCCACCAGCAGAGAGGTAGGGGTCCATCAGCCCCAGCATTTT
TRBV28	TRBJ2-2	17	NA	NA	CASRPGIVRPSTGELFF	TGTGCCAGCAGACCGGGGATTGTCAGGCCCTCAACCGGGGAGCTGTTTTTT